One and the same sample provided the 20 T cell receptor beta chains below, sequenced in a study of molecular identifiers for immune sequencing clone quantification. TCRdb used MiXCR to reprocess the PCR reads, holding one entry per CDR3 protein. The sample has about 640,000 distinct CDR3 sequences, about 20% seen once. The sequenced material came from naive CD8+ T cells from blood, with Jurkat cell RNA spiked in. As for subset: FACS-sorted CD8+CD4-CCR7+CD45RA+ naive T cells. The receptors come from a human donor in good health. Some libraries in this study had Jurkat cell RNA spiked in.

This clonotype was seen just once. The chain employs TRBV4-1 and TRBJ1-2; D remains ambiguous. The CDR3 has 15 residues. CDR1 MGHRA and CDR2 YSYEKL come from the germline V gene. Trimming cost V 1 base and J 6 bases, with 15 bases left between them. CDR3 amino acids: CASSQVLSEEDGYTF. Here the CDR3 DNA reads TGCGCCAGCAGCCAAGTGCTCTCTGAGGAGGATGGCTACACCTTC.

At least ten counts were recorded for this clonotype. The J gene is TRBJ2-3, the V gene TRBV5-6, with D tentatively TRBD1 (5 bases). This CDR3 region has 16 residues. Trimming took 0 bases from V and 2 from J, leaving 13 bases between them. CDR1 and CDR2 from the germline V gene are SGHDT and YYEEEE. The CDR3: CASSLALGRNTDTQYF. CDR3 nucleotide sequence: TGTGCCAGCAGCTTGGCGTTGGGGCGCAACACAGATACGCAGTATTTT.

This clonotype was recorded at least ten times. This rearrangement joins TRBV5-1 to TRBJ2-7; 14 positions match TRBD2. Germline V gene sequence: CDR1 SGHRS, CDR2 YFSETQ. J lost 0 bases, V lost 4 bases, and 6 bases had no gene match. The CDR3 has 17 residues. The CDR3 here is CASSPGLAGVASYEQYF. The DNA for the CDR3 is TGCGCCAGCAGCCCGGGACTAGCGGGAGTAGCCTCCTACGAGCAGTACTTC.

To note about this clonotype: A much larger clone differs from this one at a single base, so this may be a read error. The chain carries TRBV7-9 and TRBJ2-7; 8 bases agree with TRBD2. The CDR3 extends over 19 amino acids. Unmatched junction bases numbered 24, after V lost 5 bases and J lost 6 bases. CDR1 and CDR2 from the germline V gene are SEHNR and FQNEAQ (reference sequence). The CDR3 bases are TGTGCCAGCAGCCCACGGGAATCGTCACGGACTAGCCTAATCTGCGAGCAGTACTTC. This sequence encodes CASSPRESSRTSLICEQYF.

Remarks on this clonotype: At one end, the junction sequence differs from germline, possibly due to a read error. The rearrangement links TRBV30 to TRBJ2-5, with D unresolved. This CDR3 has 12 residues. Germline CDR1 is GTSNPN and CDR2 is SVGIG (reference sequence). The CDR3 coding sequence is TGTGCCTGGAGTGTCGGGTCGAGCCCCCAGTGCTTC. It encodes CAWSVGSSPQCF.

This clonotype occurred many times. The rearrangement joins TRBV6-5 to TRBJ2-3; the D gene is possibly TRBD1 (8 bases). Germline assignment: CDR1 MNHEY and CDR2 SVGAGI. V was cut by 9 bases and J by 3 bases, with 16 bases left in between. CDR3 length equals 14 residues. CDR3 amino acids: CASVDREGTDTQYF. As DNA, the CDR3 is TGTGCCAGTGTGGACAGGGAGGGAACAGATACGCAGTATTTT.

This clonotype occurred many times. This sequence joins TRBV30 and TRBJ1-4, with D hard to call. The CDR3 runs 13 residues. Trimming left V 4 bases short and J 12 bases short, with 18 bases between. The germline gives CDR1 GTSNPN, CDR2 SVGIG (reference sequence). The CDR3 nucleotides read TGTGCCTGGATGCCTACCACGATAGGAGAACTGTTTTTT. Translated, it gives CAWMPTTIGELFF.

This clonotype was recorded at least ten times. This chain uses TRBV4-3 with TRBJ2-3; 8 positions agree with TRBD1. The CDR3 covers 16 residues. CDR1 LGHNA and CDR2 YSLEER come from the germline V gene. The trim removed 2 bases at V and 2 bases at J, leaving 6 bases unmatched. CDR3 bases: TGCGCCAGCAGCCAAACGACAGGGGAGGTCACAGATACGCAGTATTTT. Its translation: CASSQTTGEVTDTQYF.

This clonotype was seen at least ten times. J is TRBJ2-3 and V is TRBV6-5; weak D call: TRBD1 (6 bases). Germline-derived CDR1 and CDR2 are MNHEY and SVGAGI. Trimming took 2 bases from V and 3 from J, leaving 6 bases between them. The CDR3 totals 13 residues. This chain's CDR3 is CASSYRGTDTQYF. The CDR3 DNA reads TGTGCCAGCAGTTACAGGGGGACAGATACGCAGTATTTT.

This clonotype has at least ten counts. V is TRBV4-3 and J is TRBJ2-2; D perhaps matches TRBD1 (6 bases). This CDR3 has 18 residues. The germline V gene encodes CDR1 LGHNA and CDR2 YSLEER. Deletions cut 2 bases from V and 1 base from J, with 17 bases between. The CDR3 DNA is TGCGCCAGCAGCCAATCTCCCTATAGGACAGAGAACACCGGGGAGCTGTTTTTT. Protein: CASSQSPYRTENTGELFF.

This clonotype was seen many times. This rearrangement joins TRBV20-1 to TRBJ2-7; D uncertain. The CDR3 extends over 13 amino acids. In germline, CDR1 is DFQATT, CDR2 SNEGSKA (reference sequence). Trimming left V 3 bases short and J 4 bases short, with 13 bases between. CDR3 protein: CSASPPASYEQYF. CDR3 sequence (DNA): TGCAGTGCTAGTCCACCGGCCTCTTACGAGCAGTACTTC.

Ten or more counts support this clonotype. The chain joins TRBV5-4 to TRBJ2-2; TRBD1 matches at 7 bases. J lost 5 bases, V lost 5 bases, and 15 bases had no gene match. The CDR3 consists of 17 residues. Germline-derived CDR1 and CDR2 are SGHNT and YYREEE (reference sequence). The chain's CDR3 is CASSPKTGNFRTGELFF. DNA of the CDR3: TGTGCCAGCAGTCCGAAGACAGGGAATTTTAGGACCGGGGAGCTGTTTTTT.

There are many counts of this clonotype. V is TRBV6-2 or TRBV6-3 and J is TRBJ2-3; 7 bases match TRBD2. CDR1 is MNHEY, CDR2 SVGEGT, per germline. Trimming took 2 bases from V and 6 from J; bases not matched to a gene: 11. This CDR3 has 16 residues. CDR3 coding DNA: TGTGCCAGCAGTTACGGAGGACTAGAGATAGGGGATACGCAGTATTTT. Protein product: CASSYGGLEIGDTQYF.

This clonotype was observed at least ten times. This chain joins TRBV6-2 or TRBV6-3 and TRBJ2-3; D remains unclear. V dropped 2 bases and J dropped 0 bases, with 12 bases sitting between them. CDR3 length: 16 amino acids. Germline-derived CDR1 and CDR2 are MNHEY and SVGEGT. CDR3 in amino acids: CASSYSYEVSTDTQYF. The CDR3 DNA is TGTGCCAGCAGTTACAGTTACGAAGTAAGCACAGATACGCAGTATTTT.

In this sample, this clonotype turned up many times. The chain combines TRBV6-2 or TRBV6-3 with TRBJ1-2, with D unclear. V lost 3 bases and J 0 bases, leaving 8 bases between the germline ends. Per germline, CDR1 MNHEY and CDR2 SVGEGT. The CDR3 runs to 14 residues. In DNA form, the CDR3 reads TGTGCCAGCAGTTATGACGGAGCTAACTATGGCTACACCTTC. It encodes CASSYDGANYGYTF.

This clonotype was seen ten or more times. The chain recombines TRBV5-1 with TRBJ2-3, with D perhaps matching TRBD1 or TRBD2 (5 bases each). V shed 3 bases and J shed 0 bases, with 23 bases lying between them. Germline V gene sequence: CDR1 SGHRS, CDR2 YFSETQ. There are 19 residues in the CDR3. CDR3 sequence reads: CASSSPSWDGPTSTDTQYF. The CDR3 DNA follows: TGCGCCAGCAGCTCGCCATCCTGGGACGGGCCGACGAGCACAGATACGCAGTATTTT.

This clonotype has ten or more counts. The V and J genes are TRBV27 and TRBJ2-4; tentative D call: TRBD2 (6 bases). In germline, CDR1 is MNHEY, CDR2 SMNVEV (reference sequence). V lost 5 bases and J 0 bases, leaving 20 bases between the germline ends. The CDR3 length is 18 residues. The CDR3 DNA follows: TGTGCCAGCAGTCCCCCCTGGGAGGACCCTTTAGCCAAAAACATTCAGTACTTC. This gives the protein CASSPPWEDPLAKNIQYF.

This clonotype was detected a few times. The chain has TRBV11-2 and TRBJ2-7, with D perhaps being TRBD1 or TRBD2 (5 bases each). This CDR3 is 14 amino acids long. Germline-derived CDR1 and CDR2 are SGHAT and FQNNGV. Between the trimmed V and J ends, which lost 5 bases and 2 bases, there was a span of 13 bases. The CDR3 DNA sequence: TGTGCCAGCAGCCACGGGACGAACCCCTACGAGCAGTACTTC. It translates to CASSHGTNPYEQYF.

V gene TRBV4-1 combines with J gene TRBJ1-1; weak D call: TRBD1 (6 bases). V was shortened by 3 bases and J by 3 bases, with 11 bases between the two germline ends. CDR3 length: 14 amino acids. Germline CDR1 MGHRA, CDR2 YSYEKL. The CDR3 DNA reads as TGCGCCAGCAGCCAGGCCACAGGGTACACTGAAGCTTTCTTT. Encoded protein: CASSQATGYTEAFF.

The table lists this clonotype with many counts. The V call is TRBV3-1, the J call TRBJ2-3; 9 positions agree with TRBD2. CDR3 length: 17 amino acids. In germline, CDR1 is LGHDT, CDR2 YNNKEL (reference sequence). Trimming at V came to 0 bases and at J to 3 bases, leaving 7 bases not matched to a gene. The CDR3 bases are TGTGCCAGCAGCCAAGATCTACTAGCGGGTTCAACAGATACGCAGTATTTT. This sequence encodes CASSQDLLAGSTDTQYF.